The rows below give T cell receptor beta chains drawn from one sample of a study of blood T cell repertoires in COVID-19. Sequencing was performed with immunoSEQ multiplex PCR; in TCRdb, only in-frame clones are kept and a portion is missing. Here the sample spans just over 85,000 clones, 80% to 90% being singletons. Source material: peripheral blood. The receptors originated from a man in his fifties with acute or convalescent COVID-19. CDR3s include the opening cysteine and the closing phenylalanine or tryptophan. A D gene is named only where the DNA matches it firmly. Some rows mark clone size as missing; the rest say once, few, many or name a class of expanded clone.

>TRBD2|TRBJ2-5|.|TRBV7-2
TGTGCCAGCAGCTTAGTCGCTAGCGGGGAGGGATGGACCCAGTACTTC
CASSLVASGEGWTQYF
>.|TRBJ1-3|.|TRBV20-1
TGCAGTGCTAGTGCCAGGGAAAACACCATATATTTT
CSASARENTIYF
>TRBD1|TRBJ2-5|.|TRBV18
TGTGCCAGCTCTACCGGGACAGCCCAAGAGACCCAGTACTTC
CASSTGTAQETQYF
>.|TRBJ1-1|few|TRBV20-1
TGCAGTGCTTTGCGACAGGACGAAGCTTTCTTT
CSALRQDEAFF
>TRBD1|TRBJ1-2|once|TRBV6-5
TGTGCCAGCAGTCGACAGGGGGCGGCGTCTGGCTACACCTTC
CASSRQGAASGYTF
>TRBD1|TRBJ2-2|.|TRBV11-3
TGTGCCAGCAGCTCCCGAACCGACAGGGATGGGGAGCTGTTTTTT
CASSSRTDRDGELFF
>TRBD1|TRBJ1-5|.|TRBV23-1
TGCGCCAGCAGTCAACCTCCGACAGGGGGCTGGAAAAATCAGCCCCAGCATTTT
CASSQPPTGGWKNQPQHF
>TRBD2|TRBJ2-5|.|TRBV6-5
TGTGCCAGCAGCCAAGGGGCTAGCGGGGGAGAGACCCAGTACTTC
CASSQGASGGETQYF
>TRBD2|TRBJ2-1|.|TRBV9
TGTGCCAGCAGCGTAGCGACTAGCGGACCTTACAATGAGCAGTTCTTC
CASSVATSGPYNEQFF
>.|TRBJ2-2|.|TRBV19
TGTGCCAGCAATCCTTTGGGGGCGTCGAACACCGGGGAGCTGTTTTTT
CASNPLGASNTGELFF
>.|TRBJ2-1|.|TRBV30
TGTGCCTGGAGATTTGGGGGCCTCCTCCCTGAGCAGTTCTTC
CAWRFGGLLPEQFF
>.|TRBJ2-1|once|TRBV2
TGTGCCAGCAGTGGACAGAATGAGCAGTTCTTC
CASSGQNEQFF
>.|TRBJ2-2|.|TRBV7-2
TGTGCCAGCAGACCAATTCAGGGCACCGGGGAGCTGTTTTTT
CASRPIQGTGELFF
>.|TRBJ1-6|once|TRBV6-5
TGTGCCAGCAGTTCACTACAGGGAGGGTCACCCCTCCACTTT
CASSSLQGGSPLHF
>.|TRBJ2-1|.|TRBV5-1
TGCGCCAGCAGCTGGAGCGGTCCGGATGAGCAGTTCTTC
CASSWSGPDEQFF
>.|TRBJ2-1|.|TRBV2
TGTGCCAGCAGGGGGGGATCCTACAATGAGCAGTTCTTC
CASRGGSYNEQFF
>TRBD1|TRBJ1-5|.|TRBV19
TGTGCCAGTAGTCAATTCTCGGGAGGGGGCGATGGCAATCAGCCCCAGCATTTT
CASSQFSGGGDGNQPQHF
>.|TRBJ2-1|.|TRBV7-2
TGTGCCAGCAGCTTAAGTTCGGCGGGGCAGGGAAATGAGCAGTTCTTC
CASSLSSAGQGNEQFF
>.|TRBJ1-2|.|TRBV7-9
TGTGCCAGCAGCTTGGGGGCCAGGGGCGGTGGAACTAACTATGGCTACACCTTC
CASSLGARGGGTNYGYTF
>.|TRBJ2-3|.|TRBV18
TGTGCCAGCTCACCGATGACAGGGAGGACAGATACGCAGTATTTT
CASSPMTGRTDTQYF
>.|TRBJ2-2|.|TRBV7-3
TGTGCCAGCAGCTTAGGGCTCTCGAACACCGGGGAGCTGTTTTTT
CASSLGLSNTGELFF
>.|TRBJ1-6|.|TRBV7-3
TGTGCCAGCAGCTCGGACGGGGGAAATAATTCACCCCTCCACTTT
CASSSDGGNNSPLHF
>TRBD1|TRBJ2-1|.|TRBV7-2
TGTGCCAGCAGTCGAGGGGACAGTTCGCTAAACAATGAGCAGTTCTTC
CASSRGDSSLNNEQFF
>.|TRBJ2-3|.|TRBV27
TGTGCCAGCAGTTTGGCGGGACAGCAAAGCACAGATACGCAGTATTTT
CASSLAGQQSTDTQYF
>TRBD1|TRBJ2-1|.|TRBV27
TGTGCCAGCAGTTTATTCCCGGGGGACAGGGGGCAGGGTGAGCAGTTCTTC
CASSLFPGDRGQGEQFF
>TRBD2|TRBJ2-5|.|TRBV2
TGTGCCAGCAGTGAAATAGCGGGGGGGGCAGAGACCCAGTACTTC
CASSEIAGGAETQYF
>TRBD1|TRBJ1-5|.|TRBV7-3
TGTGCCAGCGCGCCCGGACAGGGGGATAATCAGCCCCAGCATTTT
CASAPGQGDNQPQHF
>TRBD1|TRBJ1-2|.|TRBV28
TGTGCCAGCAGCCCGCCCGGGCAGGGGGATGGCTACACCTTC
CASSPPGQGDGYTF
>TRBD1|TRBJ1-2|.|TRBV4-1
TGCGCCAGCAGCCAACCGAACAGGGGGCTTAACTATGGCTACACCTTC
CASSQPNRGLNYGYTF
>.|TRBJ1-2|.|TRBV9
TGTGCCAGCAGCTCCCACCAGGGGCCTTCTGGCTACACCTTC
CASSSHQGPSGYTF
>.|TRBJ1-1|.|TRBV18
TGTGCCAGCTCACTAACGACAGACCGGAGCACTGAAGCTTTCTTT
CASSLTTDRSTEAFF
>.|TRBJ1-1|.|TRBV7-3
TGTGCCAGCAGCTTAGACAGAAATAATGAAGCTTTCTTT
CASSLDRNNEAFF
>.|TRBJ1-4|.|TRBV7-8
TGTGCCAGCAGCTCAGGGTTTAATGAAAAACTGTTTTTT
CASSSGFNEKLFF
>.|TRBJ1-5|.|TRBV27
TGTGCCAGCAGAAGACAGGAGATCTTCAAGCCCCAGCATTTT
CASRRQEIFKPQHF
>TRBD1|TRBJ1-6|.|TRBV7-2
TGTGCCAGCAGCGGGGACAGTTTCTATAATTCACCCCTCCACTTT
CASSGDSFYNSPLHF
>TRBD1|TRBJ1-1|.|TRBV19
TGTGCCAGTAGCCTACGACAGGGAGGCACTGAAGCTTTCTTT
CASSLRQGGTEAFF
>.|TRBJ1-1|few|TRBV6-5
TGTGCCAGCAGTTACTCGAAGGCAGGGGACACTGAAGCTTTCTTT
CASSYSKAGDTEAFF
>.|TRBJ1-1|.|TRBV29-1
TGCAGCGCACCAGGGGCGTTGAACACTGAAGCTTTCTTT
CSAPGALNTEAFF
>TRBD2|TRBJ2-2|once|TRBV10-3
TGTGCCATCAGTTCCGGGACTAGCGGGGGGGGCACCGGGGAGCTGTTTTTT
CAISSGTSGGGTGELFF
>.|TRBJ1-1|.|TRBV6-1
TGTGCCAGCAGTGAAAGGGGGAGTAAAGCTTTCTTT
CASSERGSKAFF